This TCR beta chain was recovered during a study of T cell responses to AZD1222 COVID-19 vaccine. Using immunoSEQ multiplex PCR, the repertoire was profiled, and TCRdb retains in-frame clones only, with some absent. The sample shows about 140,000 clones, nearly 90% of them seen only once. CDR1 and CDR2 (germline): SGHAT, FQNNGV. The CDR3 has 13 residues. The V end lost 3 bases, the J end lost 7 bases, and 10 bases lay between the germline ends. This clonotype was obtained from an adult who received the MenACWY meningococcal vaccine as a control. The chain links TRBV11-2 to TRBJ1-5, with unresolved D. The input for sequencing was peripheral blood, taken 28 days after the second dose of the MenACWY control vaccine. The CDR3 nucleotides read TGTGCCAGCAGCTTCCGCCCCGGGCAGCCCCAGCATTTT. Its translation is CASSFRPGQPQHF.